This TCR beta chain was identified in a study of coeliac disease. Points from the study as a whole: Few TRB amino acid sequences were shared between samples; most were unique. Known gliadin-specific TRB sequences: about 45% of the 18 coeliac samples, only 1 of 6 controls.

Using immunoSEQ multiplex PCR, the repertoire was profiled, and TCRdb retains in-frame clones only, with some absent. The sample lists several thousand clones; roughly 65% were seen once. There are 14 residues in the CDR3. The germline CDR1 and CDR2 sequences are LGHNA and YNFKEQ. V lost 2 bases, J lost 5 bases, and 10 bases lay in between. Details on this clone: What it recognizes is unknown.

This receptor was obtained from a woman aged 45-65 years without celiac disease. This sequence joins TRBV4-2 and TRBJ2-1; D is undetermined. Material for sequencing was lymphocytes from the gut lamina propria. This CDR3 is CASSQLGHNNEQFF. The CDR3 DNA follows: TGTGCCAGCAGCCAATTGGGCCATAACAATGAGCAGTTCTTC.